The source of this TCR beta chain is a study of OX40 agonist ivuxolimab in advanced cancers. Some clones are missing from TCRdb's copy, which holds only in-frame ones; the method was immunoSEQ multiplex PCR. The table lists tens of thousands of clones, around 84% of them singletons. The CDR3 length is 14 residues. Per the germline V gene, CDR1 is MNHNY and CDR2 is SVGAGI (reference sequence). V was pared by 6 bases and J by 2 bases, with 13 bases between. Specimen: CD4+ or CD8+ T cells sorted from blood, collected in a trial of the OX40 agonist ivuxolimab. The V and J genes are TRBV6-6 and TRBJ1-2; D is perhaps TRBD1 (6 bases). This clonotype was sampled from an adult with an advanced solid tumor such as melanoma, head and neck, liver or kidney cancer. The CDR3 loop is CASSRLGQNYGYTF. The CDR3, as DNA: TGTGCCAGCAGCAGACTAGGACAGAACTATGGCTACACCTTC.